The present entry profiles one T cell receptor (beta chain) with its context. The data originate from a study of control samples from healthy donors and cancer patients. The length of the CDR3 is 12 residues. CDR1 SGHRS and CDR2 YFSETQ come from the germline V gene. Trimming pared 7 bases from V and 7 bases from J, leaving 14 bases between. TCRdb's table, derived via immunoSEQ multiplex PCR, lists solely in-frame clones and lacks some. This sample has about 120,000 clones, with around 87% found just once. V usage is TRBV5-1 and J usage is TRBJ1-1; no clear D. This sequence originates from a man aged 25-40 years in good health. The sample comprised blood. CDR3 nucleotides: TGCGCCAGCCGCCTAGAGTCAGGTGAAGCTTTCTTT. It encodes CASRLESGEAFF.